These T cell receptor beta chains were read from a single sample in a study of type 1 regulatory T cells. No cognate antigen is known for these TCRs. TCRdb analysed the reads with MiXCR anew, one entry per CDR3 protein. The sample contains 68,000 or so distinct CDR3 sequences, nearly 50% of which appear only once. The sequenced sample was cultured non-Tr1 T cells, either the whole culture or a sorted T cell fraction (not recorded which). The receptors derive from a human donor in good health. Both conserved end residues are part of each CDR3. The D gene is left open where the match is weak. Clone size is not always given. Where it is, it says once, few, many or a class for expanded clones.

size: -; V: TRBV9; J: TRBJ2-3; D: -; CDR3: CASSSGADTQYF; DNA: TGTGCCAGCAGCTCGGGAGCAGATACGCAGTATTTT
size: -; V: TRBV5-1; J: TRBJ2-5; D: TRBD2; CDR3: CASRLAGGKETQYF; DNA: TGCGCCAGCAGACTAGCGGGGGGTAAAGAGACCCAGTACTTC
size: -; V: TRBV6-6; J: TRBJ1-5; D: -; CDR3: CASRENREQPQHF; DNA: TGTGCCAGCAGGGAGAACAGGGAACAGCCCCAGCATTTT
size: few; V: TRBV5-1; J: TRBJ1-2; D: TRBD1; CDR3: CASKVGQGALDYGYTF; DNA: TGCGCCAGCAAAGTGGGACAGGGGGCGTTGGACTATGGCTACACCTTC
size: -; V: TRBV12-3/TRBV12-4; J: TRBJ2-7; D: -; CDR3: CASSATGRKVSYEQYF; DNA: TGTGCCAGCAGTGCAACAGGGCGGAAAGTCTCCTACGAGCAGTACTTC
size: -; V: TRBV25-1; J: TRBJ1-4; D: -; CDR3: CASSDSSGGSEKLFF; DNA: TGTGCCAGCAGTGACTCGTCGGGGGGGAGTGAAAAACTGTTTTTT
size: -; V: TRBV20-1; J: TRBJ1-5; D: -; CDR3: CSVGQSNQPQHF; DNA: TGCAGTGTTGGACAAAGCAATCAGCCCCAGCATTTT
size: -; V: TRBV28; J: TRBJ2-3; D: TRBD1; CDR3: CASSGNDRVGTDTQYF; DNA: TGTGCCAGCAGTGGGAATGACAGGGTGGGCACAGATACGCAGTATTTT
size: -; V: TRBV20-1; J: TRBJ2-5; D: TRBD2; CDR3: CSAGIPELATETRYF; DNA: TGCAGTGCTGGGATACCGGAACTAGCGACGGAGACCCGGTACTTC
size: -; V: TRBV5-4; J: TRBJ2-1; D: -; CDR3: CASSFTSNNEQFF; DNA: TGTGCCAGCAGCTTTACTAGCAACAATGAGCAGTTCTTC
size: few; V: TRBV24-1; J: TRBJ2-2; D: -; CDR3: CATSDAGSVRELFF; DNA: TGTGCCACCAGTGACGCGGGGTCAGTCCGGGAGCTGTTTTTT
size: -; V: TRBV4-3; J: TRBJ1-1; D: -; CDR3: CASSQGGEGNTEAFF; DNA: TGCGCCAGCAGCCAAGGAGGGGAGGGGAACACTGAAGCTTTCTTT
size: -; V: TRBV5-1; J: TRBJ2-3; D: -; CDR3: CASSLQGSDTQYF; DNA: TGCGCCAGCAGCTTGCAGGGGTCAGATACGCAGTATTTT
size: few; V: TRBV19; J: TRBJ1-2; D: -; CDR3: CASSFPGLNYGYTF; DNA: TGTGCCAGTAGTTTCCCCGGGCTTAACTATGGCTACACCTTC
size: -; V: TRBV11-3; J: TRBJ2-1; D: TRBD2; CDR3: CASRGLAGYNEQFF; DNA: TGTGCCAGCAGAGGACTAGCGGGGTACAATGAGCAGTTCTTC
size: -; V: TRBV28; J: TRBJ1-4; D: -; CDR3: CASSTLGTNEKLFF; DNA: TGTGCCAGCAGCACCTTGGGAACTAATGAAAAACTGTTTTTT
size: few; V: TRBV5-1; J: TRBJ1-1; D: -; CDR3: CASSFTRGGVGTEAFF; DNA: TGCGCCAGCAGCTTCACCCGGGGGGGCGTGGGCACTGAAGCTTTCTTT
size: few; V: TRBV5-1; J: TRBJ2-1; D: -; CDR3: CASSLDQGTHNEQFF; DNA: TGCGCCAGCAGCTTGGACCAGGGCACCCACAATGAGCAGTTCTTC
size: few; V: TRBV20-1; J: TRBJ1-5; D: -; CDR3: CSAREQNQPQHF; DNA: TGCAGTGCTAGAGAGCAGAATCAGCCCCAGCATTTT
size: -; V: TRBV15; J: TRBJ1-4; D: -; CDR3: CATSRAGWNEKLFF; DNA: TGTGCCACCAGCAGAGCTGGGTGGAACGAAAAACTGTTTTTT
size: -; V: TRBV10-3; J: TRBJ2-7; D: TRBD2; CDR3: CAISQPSGAYEQYF; DNA: TGTGCCATCAGTCAGCCTAGCGGGGCCTACGAGCAGTACTTC
size: -; V: TRBV7-9; J: TRBJ2-7; D: -; CDR3: CASSVEHEQYF; DNA: TGTGCCAGCAGCGTAGAGCACGAGCAGTACTTC
size: few; V: TRBV3-1; J: TRBJ2-2; D: -; CDR3: CASSRQYTGELFF; DNA: TGTGCCAGCAGCCGACAGTACACCGGGGAGCTGTTTTTT
size: few; V: TRBV5-1; J: TRBJ2-2; D: -; CDR3: CASRLETLATGELFF; DNA: TGCGCCAGCAGACTAGAGACTCTGGCGACCGGGGAGCTGTTTTTT
size: -; V: TRBV28; J: TRBJ2-5; D: TRBD1; CDR3: CASSRGQGETQYF; DNA: TGTGCCAGCAGTAGGGGACAGGGAGAGACCCAGTACTTC
size: -; V: TRBV5-1; J: TRBJ2-7; D: -; CDR3: CASSLSGLAIEQYF; DNA: TGCGCCAGCAGCTTGTCAGGCCTCGCAATAGAGCAGTACTTC
size: -; V: TRBV20-1; J: TRBJ1-5; D: TRBD1; CDR3: CSANDRGDQPQHF; DNA: TGCAGTGCTAATGACAGGGGGGATCAGCCCCAGCATTTT
size: -; V: TRBV7-2; J: TRBJ2-2; D: TRBD1; CDR3: CASSLGQGTGTGELFF; DNA: TGTGCCAGCAGCTTAGGACAGGGTACGGGCACCGGGGAGCTGTTTTTT
size: -; V: TRBV2; J: TRBJ2-5; D: -; CDR3: CASTPGLSETQYF; DNA: TGTGCCAGCACACCGGGCCTCTCGGAGACCCAGTACTTC
size: few; V: TRBV5-1; J: TRBJ2-7; D: TRBD1; CDR3: CASSSGQGNSYEQYF; DNA: TGCGCCAGCAGCTCGGGACAGGGAAATTCCTACGAGCAGTACTTC
size: -; V: TRBV5-1; J: TRBJ2-7; D: -; CDR3: CASSLGTFNLQVYEQYF; DNA: TGCGCCAGCAGCTTAGGAACGTTCAACCTCCAAGTTTACGAGCAGTACTTC
size: -; V: TRBV5-4; J: TRBJ2-1; D: TRBD2; CDR3: CASSSGASGGNEQFF; DNA: TGTGCCAGCAGCTCTGGGGCTAGCGGGGGCAATGAGCAGTTCTTC
size: few; V: TRBV2; J: TRBJ2-3; D: TRBD2; CDR3: CASSLLAGGPSDTQYF; DNA: TGTGCCAGCAGTTTACTAGCGGGGGGGCCCTCAGATACGCAGTATTTT
size: -; V: TRBV12-3/TRBV12-4; J: TRBJ2-7; D: TRBD2; CDR3: CASSSAGGAAEQYF; DNA: TGTGCCAGCAGCTCTGCCGGGGGGGCCGCCGAGCAGTACTTC
size: -; V: TRBV2; J: TRBJ2-5; D: -; CDR3: CASRRDTTGETQYF; DNA: TGTGCCAGCAGAAGGGACACAACTGGGGAGACCCAGTACTTC
size: few; V: TRBV5-1; J: TRBJ2-7; D: TRBD2; CDR3: CASSLGTSGPTSEQYF; DNA: TGCGCCAGCAGCTTGGGGACTAGCGGACCTACTAGCGAGCAGTACTTC
size: -; V: TRBV5-1; J: TRBJ1-6; D: TRBD1; CDR3: CASSFGQEGTPLHF; DNA: TGCGCCAGCAGCTTCGGACAGGAAGGTACACCCCTCCACTTT
size: -; V: TRBV24-1; J: TRBJ1-2; D: -; CDR3: CATSDSRQPTGHGYTF; DNA: TGTGCCACCAGTGATTCCCGACAGCCTACGGGCCATGGCTACACCTTC
size: -; V: TRBV18; J: TRBJ1-5; D: -; CDR3: CASSPVQDQPQHF; DNA: TGTGCCAGCTCACCAGTACAGGATCAGCCCCAGCATTTT
size: -; V: TRBV4-1; J: TRBJ1-6; D: -; CDR3: CASSQGPLSSPLHF; DNA: TGCGCCAGCAGCCAAGGACCCTTGAGTTCACCCCTCCACTTT
size: few; V: TRBV12-3/TRBV12-4; J: TRBJ1-2; D: TRBD1; CDR3: CASSRAGGGGYTF; DNA: TGTGCCAGCAGCCGAGCAGGGGGTGGAGGCTACACCTTC
size: few; V: TRBV7-9; J: TRBJ2-7; D: TRBD2; CDR3: CASSLGRLAREQYF; DNA: TGTGCCAGCAGCTTAGGGCGACTAGCGAGGGAGCAGTACTTC
size: few; V: TRBV20-1; J: TRBJ1-1; D: -; CDR3: CSASRRQAAEAFF; DNA: TGCAGTGCTAGCCGTCGACAGGCGGCTGAAGCTTTCTTT
size: -; V: TRBV9; J: TRBJ1-3; D: -; CDR3: CASSVALEGPGNTIYF; DNA: TGTGCCAGCAGCGTAGCTCTGGAGGGCCCTGGAAACACCATATATTTT
size: -; V: TRBV10-3; J: TRBJ1-1; D: TRBD1; CDR3: CAINDRGAADAAEAFF; DNA: TGTGCCATCAATGACAGGGGGGCTGCGGACGCCGCTGAAGCTTTCTTT
size: -; V: TRBV20-1; J: TRBJ2-1; D: -; CDR3: CSASQALARNEQFF; DNA: TGCAGTGCTAGTCAAGCCCTAGCTCGCAATGAGCAGTTCTTC
size: -; V: TRBV19; J: TRBJ1-5; D: -; CDR3: CASRNRLQPQHF; DNA: TGTGCCAGTAGAAACAGGTTGCAGCCCCAGCATTTT
size: once; V: TRBV28; J: TRBJ1-1; D: -; CDR3: CASSLGGAAPEAFF; DNA: TGTGCCAGCAGTTTAGGTGGGGCTGCCCCTGAAGCTTTCTTT
size: many; V: TRBV11-2; J: TRBJ2-5; D: -; CDR3: CASSLVDLQETQYF; DNA: TGTGCCAGCAGCTTAGTTGACCTCCAAGAGACCCAGTACTTC
size: -; V: TRBV7-9; J: TRBJ2-2; D: -; CDR3: CASSILRDKTGELFF; DNA: TGTGCCAGCAGCATCCTCCGGGACAAAACCGGGGAGCTGTTTTTT
size: few; V: TRBV4-2; J: TRBJ2-3; D: TRBD1; CDR3: CASSQRQGPSTDTQYF; DNA: TGTGCCAGCAGCCAGAGACAGGGTCCTAGCACAGATACGCAGTATTTT
size: few; V: TRBV5-1; J: TRBJ2-5; D: -; CDR3: CASSLAGVETQYF; DNA: TGCGCCAGCAGCTTGGCCGGGGTAGAGACCCAGTACTTC
size: -; V: TRBV12-3/TRBV12-4; J: TRBJ2-3; D: TRBD2; CDR3: CASSLGWGRSRGRTDTQYF; DNA: TGTGCCAGCAGTTTAGGATGGGGGAGGTCGCGGGGGAGGACAGATACGCAGTATTTT
size: -; V: TRBV7-9; J: TRBJ2-6; D: TRBD2; CDR3: CASSRQDGGGTRGANVLTF; DNA: TGTGCCAGCAGCCGACAGGACGGCGGGGGGACGCGTGGGGCCAACGTCCTGACTTTC